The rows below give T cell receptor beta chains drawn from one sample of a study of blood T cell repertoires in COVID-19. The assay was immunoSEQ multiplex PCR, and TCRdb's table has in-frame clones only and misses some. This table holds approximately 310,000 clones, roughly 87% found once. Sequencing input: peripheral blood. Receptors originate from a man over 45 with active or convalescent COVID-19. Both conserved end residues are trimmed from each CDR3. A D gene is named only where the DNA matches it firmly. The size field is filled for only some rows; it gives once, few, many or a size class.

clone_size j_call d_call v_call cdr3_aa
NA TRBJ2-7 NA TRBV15 ATSRDTGRYEQY
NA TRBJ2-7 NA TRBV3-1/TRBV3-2 ASSQQGLPYEQY
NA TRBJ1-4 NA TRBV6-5 ASSLPTGFEKLF
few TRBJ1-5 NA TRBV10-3 AISENRDNQPQH
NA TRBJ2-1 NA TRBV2 ASSELGSSYNEQF
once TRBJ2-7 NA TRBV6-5 ASSYGFAGASYEQY
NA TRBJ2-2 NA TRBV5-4 ASSLANRGRGTGELF
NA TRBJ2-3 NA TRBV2 ASSGGHSAATDTQY
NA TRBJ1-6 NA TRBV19 ASTERRNNSPLH
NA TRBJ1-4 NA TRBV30 AWSPSFGEGSYEKLF
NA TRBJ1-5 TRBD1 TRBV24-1 ATSDPRTGGTQPQH
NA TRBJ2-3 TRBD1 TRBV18 ASSPRDRGRDTQY
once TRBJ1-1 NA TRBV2 ASSEQARYTEAF
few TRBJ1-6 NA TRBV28 ASSRPSDSLSSYNSPLH
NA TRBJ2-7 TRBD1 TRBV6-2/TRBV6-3 ASSRDRVSEQY
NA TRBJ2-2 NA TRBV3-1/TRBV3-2 ASSQEGGTGELF
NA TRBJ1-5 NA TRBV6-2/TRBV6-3 ASSPAYPPQH
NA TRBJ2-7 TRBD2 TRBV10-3 AATRAGGSEQY
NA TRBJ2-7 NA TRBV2 ASSVRTAAYEQY
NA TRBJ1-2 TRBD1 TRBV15 ATSRDLDRGADGYT
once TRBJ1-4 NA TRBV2 ASSEHREREKLF
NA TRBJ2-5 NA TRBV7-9 ASSLGGWETQY
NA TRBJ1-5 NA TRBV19 ASTGSNNQPQH
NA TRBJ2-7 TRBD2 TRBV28 ASHIAGESYEQY
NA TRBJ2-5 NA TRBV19 ASSISDRQETQY
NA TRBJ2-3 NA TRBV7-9 ASSAEQADTQY
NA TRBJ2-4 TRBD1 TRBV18 ASSPRTGKNIQY
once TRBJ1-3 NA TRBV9 ASSGRRGGRPGNTIY
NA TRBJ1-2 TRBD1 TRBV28 ASWGTGFHYGYT
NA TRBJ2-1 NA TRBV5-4 ASSNQQGRSYNEQF
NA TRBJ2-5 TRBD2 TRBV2 ATGLGETQY
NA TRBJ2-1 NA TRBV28 ASSLGGRLYNEQF
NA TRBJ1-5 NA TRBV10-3 AISESQGNQPQH
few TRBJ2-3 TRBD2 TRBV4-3 ASSQAIPSGGPRQTDTQY
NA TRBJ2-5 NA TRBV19 ASARGGFEKTQY
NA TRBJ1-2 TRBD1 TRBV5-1 ASSATGGNYGYT
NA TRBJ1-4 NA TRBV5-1 ASSPGTTRNEKLF
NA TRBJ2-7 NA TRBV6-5 ASKERGRGYEQY
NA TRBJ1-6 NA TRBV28 ASSLGLQGSSYNSPLH
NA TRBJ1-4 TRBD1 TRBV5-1 ASSLSETGGGGDGKLF
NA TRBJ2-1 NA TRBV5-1 ASGGSLGDNEQF
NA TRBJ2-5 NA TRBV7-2 ASSLGEGGETQY
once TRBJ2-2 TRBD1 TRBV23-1 ASIGTGPGELF
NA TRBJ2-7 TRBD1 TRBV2 ASSEQGALPKQY
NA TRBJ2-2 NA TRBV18 ASSPIRGANTGELF
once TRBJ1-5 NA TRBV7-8 ASSLSGIGANQPQH
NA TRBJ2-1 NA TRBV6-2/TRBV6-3 ASSPTGGNEQF
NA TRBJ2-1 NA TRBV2 ASIVAVYNEQF
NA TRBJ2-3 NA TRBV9 ASSEAGALDTQY
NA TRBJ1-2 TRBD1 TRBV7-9 ASQRDRSNYGYT
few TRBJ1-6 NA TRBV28 ASRLTGTNNNSPLH
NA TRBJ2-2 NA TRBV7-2 ASSLGRAGVNTGELF
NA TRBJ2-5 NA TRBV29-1 SVEGGDSQGTQY
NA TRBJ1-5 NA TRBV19 ATSPVSNQPQH